A single sample is the source of the 8 T cell receptor beta chains below, sequenced in a study of response to subunit inactivated influenza vaccine. TCRdb used MiXCR to reprocess the RT-PCR reads, holding one entry per CDR3 protein. This table holds hundreds of thousands of distinct CDR3 sequences, about 18% found once. The sample here was PBMCs from blood, taken around 5 days after vaccination. The source is a man in his forties or fifties who received an inactivated influenza vaccine.

The CDR3: CASSLRAGNTEAFF. Written as DNA, the CDR3 is TGTGCCAGCAGCTTAAGGGCGGGGAACACTGAAGCTTTCTTT. This chain uses TRBV7-2 with TRBJ1-1, with unresolved D. This CDR3 spans 14 amino acids. Germline CDR1 SGHTA, CDR2 FQGNSA. Trimming shortened V by 2 bases and J by 1 base, and 8 bases separated the two germline ends.

This clonotype was seen a few times. The chain joins TRBV10-3 to TRBJ2-7; 7 bases fit TRBD1. The V segment lost 6 bases and the J segment 2 bases; nucleotides outside the gene matches: 4. The CDR3 is 13 amino acids. In germline, CDR1 is ENHRY, CDR2 SYGVKD. This chain's CDR3 is CAISGQATYEQYF. CDR3 DNA: TGTGCCATCAGCGGACAGGCGACCTACGAGCAGTACTTC.

This clonotype was detected a few times. CDR3 loop: CASSLVLGTDEQYF. CDR3 in DNA: TGTGCCAGCAGCTTAGTGCTGGGTACCGACGAGCAGTACTTC. The chain uses TRBV7-6 and TRBJ2-7; D gene ambiguous. CDR1 and CDR2 (germline): SGHVS, FNYEAQ. Trimming pared 1 base from V and 5 bases from J, leaving 12 bases between. This CDR3 contains 14 residues.

V gene TRBV5-1 combines with J gene TRBJ2-5, with D hard to call. Per the germline V gene, CDR1 is SGHRS and CDR2 is YFSETQ. Trimming removed 5 bases at V and 5 bases at J, with 13 bases between. The CDR3 sequence is 13 residues long. The CDR3 region is CASRKVASETQYF. CDR3 nucleotide sequence: TGCGCCAGCAGAAAGGTAGCCAGTGAGACCCAGTACTTC.

The table lists this clonotype with a few counts. The chain joins TRBV25-1 to TRBJ2-2; D is uncertain. This CDR3 is 13 amino acids long. Deletions cut 6 bases from V and 5 bases from J, with 10 bases between. Germline CDR1 and CDR2: MGHDK and SYGVNS. The CDR3 is CASSPISTGELFF. The CDR3 DNA follows: TGTGCCAGCAGCCCCATTTCAACCGGGGAGCTGTTTTTT.

This clonotype has ten or more counts. The V call is TRBV3-1, the J call TRBJ1-6; 9 bases are a match to TRBD1. With V trimmed by 6 bases and J by 10 bases, 4 bases remained unmatched. This CDR3 contains 13 residues. Germline CDR1 LGHDT, CDR2 YNNKEL (reference sequence). The CDR3 here is CASSDRGSSPLHF. Here the CDR3 DNA reads TGTGCCAGCAGTGACAGGGGGAGCTCACCCCTCCACTTT. The full variable domain, with the rest looked up from reference TRBV3-1 and TRBJ1-6, is DTAVSQTPKYLVTQMGNDKSIKCEQNLGHDTMYWYKQDSKKFLKIMFSYNNKELIINETVPNRFSPKSPDKAHLNLHINSLELGDSAVYFCASSDRGSSPLHFGNGTRLTVT.

There are a few counts of this clonotype. This rearrangement joins TRBV24-1 to TRBJ2-7; 8 nucleotides line up with TRBD2. The germline gives CDR1 KGHDR, CDR2 SFDVKD. The CDR3 contains 14 residues. Germline trimming cut 12 bases from V and 5 bases from J; bases unmatched to any gene: 14. In DNA form, the CDR3 reads TGTGCCCCTCCGTGCCCGGGAGGGAGTCACGAGCAGTACTTC. It specifies CAPPCPGGSHEQYF.

The chain employs TRBV20-1 and TRBJ2-7; D not certain. This CDR3 region has 14 residues. V lost 3 bases to trimming and J lost 0 bases, with 12 bases between them. Germline CDR1 reads DFQATT; CDR2 reads SNEGSKA (reference sequence). CDR3 nucleotides: TGCAGTGCTAGTTTTGGTTCCAGCTCCTACGAGCAGTACTTC. It yields the protein CSASFGSSSYEQYF.